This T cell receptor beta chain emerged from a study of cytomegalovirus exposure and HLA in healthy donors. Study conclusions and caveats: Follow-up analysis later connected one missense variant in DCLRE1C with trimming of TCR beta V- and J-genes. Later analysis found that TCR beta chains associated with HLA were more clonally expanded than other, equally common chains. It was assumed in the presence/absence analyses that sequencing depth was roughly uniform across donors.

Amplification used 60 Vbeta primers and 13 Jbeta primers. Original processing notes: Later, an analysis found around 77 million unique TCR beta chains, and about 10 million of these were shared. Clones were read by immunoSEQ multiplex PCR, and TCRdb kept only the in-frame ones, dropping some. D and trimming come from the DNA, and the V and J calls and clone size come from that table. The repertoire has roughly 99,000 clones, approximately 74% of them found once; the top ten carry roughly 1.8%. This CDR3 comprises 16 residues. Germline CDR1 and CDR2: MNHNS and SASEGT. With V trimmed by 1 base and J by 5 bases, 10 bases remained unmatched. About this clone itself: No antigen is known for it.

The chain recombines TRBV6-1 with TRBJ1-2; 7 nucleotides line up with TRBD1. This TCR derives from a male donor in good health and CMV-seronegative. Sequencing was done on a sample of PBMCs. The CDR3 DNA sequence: TGTGCCAGCAGTGAAGTAACTTTCGGGACAGCTTATGGCTACACCTTC. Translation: CASSEVTFGTAYGYTF.